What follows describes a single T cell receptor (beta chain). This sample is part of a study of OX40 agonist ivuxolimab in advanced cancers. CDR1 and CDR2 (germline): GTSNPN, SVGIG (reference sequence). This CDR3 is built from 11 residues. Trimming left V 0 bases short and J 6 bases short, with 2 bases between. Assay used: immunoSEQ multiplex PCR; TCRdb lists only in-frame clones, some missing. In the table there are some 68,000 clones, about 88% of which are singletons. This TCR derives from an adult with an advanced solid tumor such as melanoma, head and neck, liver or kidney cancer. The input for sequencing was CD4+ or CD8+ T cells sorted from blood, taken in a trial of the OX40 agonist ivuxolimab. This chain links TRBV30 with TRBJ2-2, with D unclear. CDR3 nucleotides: TGTGCCTGGAGTGTACCCGGGGAGCTGTTTTTT. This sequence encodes CAWSVPGELFF.